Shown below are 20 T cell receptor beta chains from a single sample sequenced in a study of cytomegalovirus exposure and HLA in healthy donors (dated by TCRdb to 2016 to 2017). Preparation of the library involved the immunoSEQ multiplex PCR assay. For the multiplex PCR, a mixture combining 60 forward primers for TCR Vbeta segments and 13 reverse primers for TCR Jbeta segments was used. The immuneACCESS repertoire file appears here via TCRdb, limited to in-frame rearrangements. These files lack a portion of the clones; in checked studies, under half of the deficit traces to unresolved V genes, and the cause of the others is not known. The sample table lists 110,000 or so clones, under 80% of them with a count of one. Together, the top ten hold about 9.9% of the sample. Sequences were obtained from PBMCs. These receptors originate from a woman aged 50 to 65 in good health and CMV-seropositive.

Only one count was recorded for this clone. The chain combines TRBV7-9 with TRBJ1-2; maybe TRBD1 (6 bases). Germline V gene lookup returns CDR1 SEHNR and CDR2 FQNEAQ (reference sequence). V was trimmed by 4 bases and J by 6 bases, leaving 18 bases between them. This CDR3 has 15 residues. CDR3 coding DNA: TGTGCCAGCAGCTCGCGGACAGCTGGGATGGATGGCTACACCTTC. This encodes CASSSRTAGMDGYTF. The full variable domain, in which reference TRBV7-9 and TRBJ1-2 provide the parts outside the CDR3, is DTGVSQNPRHKITKRGQNVTFRCDPISEHNRLYWYRQTLGQGPEFLTYFQNEAQLEKSRLLSDRFSAERPKGSFSTLEIQRTEQGDSAMYLCASSSRTAGMDGYTFGSGTRLTVV.

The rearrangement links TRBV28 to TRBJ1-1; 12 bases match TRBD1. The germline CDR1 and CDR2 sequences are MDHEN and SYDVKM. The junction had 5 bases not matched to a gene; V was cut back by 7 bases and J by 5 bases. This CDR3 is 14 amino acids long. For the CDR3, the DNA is TGTGCCAGCATTTGGGGACAGGGGGCAACTGAAGCTTTCTTT. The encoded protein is CASIWGQGATEAFF.

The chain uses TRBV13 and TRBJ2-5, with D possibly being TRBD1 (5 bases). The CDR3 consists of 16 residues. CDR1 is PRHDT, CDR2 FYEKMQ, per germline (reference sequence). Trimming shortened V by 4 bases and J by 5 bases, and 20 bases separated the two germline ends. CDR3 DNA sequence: TGTGCCAGCAGCTCCGCCACGGAAGGTCCAGGGGAGACCCAGTACTTC. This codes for CASSSATEGPGETQYF.

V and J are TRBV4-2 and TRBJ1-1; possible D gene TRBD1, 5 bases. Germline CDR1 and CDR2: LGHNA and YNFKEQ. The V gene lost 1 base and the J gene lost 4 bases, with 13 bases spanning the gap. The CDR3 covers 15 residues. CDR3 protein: CASSQGPGGGTEAFF. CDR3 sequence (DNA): TGTGCCAGCAGCCAAGGGCCCGGGGGGGGCACTGAAGCTTTCTTT.

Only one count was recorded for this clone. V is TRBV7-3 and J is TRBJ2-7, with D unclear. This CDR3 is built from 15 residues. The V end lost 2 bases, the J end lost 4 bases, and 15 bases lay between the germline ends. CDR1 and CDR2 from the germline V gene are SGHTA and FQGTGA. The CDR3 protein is CASSLGSTGAYEQYF. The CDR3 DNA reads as TGTGCCAGCAGCTTAGGGTCTACCGGAGCTTACGAGCAGTACTTC.

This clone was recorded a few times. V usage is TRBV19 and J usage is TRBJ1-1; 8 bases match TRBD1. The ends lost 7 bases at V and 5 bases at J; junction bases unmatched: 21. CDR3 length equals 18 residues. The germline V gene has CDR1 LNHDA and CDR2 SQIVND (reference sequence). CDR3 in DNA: TGTGCCAGTATCACGACGACAGGGGCGGTAATGGGGGGGACTGAAGCTTTCTTT. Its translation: CASITTTGAVMGGTEAFF.

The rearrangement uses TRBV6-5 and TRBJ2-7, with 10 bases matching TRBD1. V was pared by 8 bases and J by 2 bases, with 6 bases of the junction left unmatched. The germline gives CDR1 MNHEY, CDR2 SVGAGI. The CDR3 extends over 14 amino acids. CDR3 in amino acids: CASEPGTGAYEQYF. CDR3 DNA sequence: TGTGCCAGCGAGCCGGGGACAGGGGCCTACGAGCAGTACTTC.

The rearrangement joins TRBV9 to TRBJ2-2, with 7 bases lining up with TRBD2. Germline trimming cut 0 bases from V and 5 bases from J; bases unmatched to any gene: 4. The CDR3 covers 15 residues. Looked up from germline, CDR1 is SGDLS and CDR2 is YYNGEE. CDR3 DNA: TGTGCCAGCAGCGTAGGACTAGCAGGGACCGGGGAGCTGTTTTTT. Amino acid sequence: CASSVGLAGTGELFF. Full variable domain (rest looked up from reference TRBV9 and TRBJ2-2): DSGVTQTPKHLITATGQRVTLRCSPRSGDLSVYWYQQSLDQGLQFLIQYYNGEERAKGNILERFSAQQFPDLHSELNLSSLELGDSALYFCASSVGLAGTGELFFGEGSRLTVL.

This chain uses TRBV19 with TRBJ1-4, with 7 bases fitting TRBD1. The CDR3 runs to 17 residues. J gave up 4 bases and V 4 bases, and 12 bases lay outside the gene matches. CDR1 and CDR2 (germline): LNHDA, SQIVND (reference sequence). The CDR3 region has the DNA TGTGCCAGTAGTACTTTGACAGGGATTCATAATAATGAAAAACTGTTTTTT. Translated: CASSTLTGIHNNEKLFF.

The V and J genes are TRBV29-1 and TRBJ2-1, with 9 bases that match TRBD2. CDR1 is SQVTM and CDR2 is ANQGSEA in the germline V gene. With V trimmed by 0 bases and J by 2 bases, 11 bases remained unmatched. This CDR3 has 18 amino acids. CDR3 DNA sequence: TGCAGCGTTGAAGATGCCACTAGCGGGTGGACCACCTACAATGAGCAGTTCTTC. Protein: CSVEDATSGWTTYNEQFF.

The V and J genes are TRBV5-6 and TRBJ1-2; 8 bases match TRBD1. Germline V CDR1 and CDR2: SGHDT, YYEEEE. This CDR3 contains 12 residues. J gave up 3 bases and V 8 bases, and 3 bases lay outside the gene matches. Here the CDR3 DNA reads TGTGCCAGGAGGACAGGGTACTATGGCTACACCTTC. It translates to CARRTGYYGYTF.

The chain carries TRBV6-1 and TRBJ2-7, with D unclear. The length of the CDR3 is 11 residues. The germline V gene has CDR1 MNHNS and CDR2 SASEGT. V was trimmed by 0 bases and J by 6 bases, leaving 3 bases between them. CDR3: CASSEAGEQYF. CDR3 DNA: TGTGCCAGCAGTGAAGCCGGCGAGCAGTACTTC.

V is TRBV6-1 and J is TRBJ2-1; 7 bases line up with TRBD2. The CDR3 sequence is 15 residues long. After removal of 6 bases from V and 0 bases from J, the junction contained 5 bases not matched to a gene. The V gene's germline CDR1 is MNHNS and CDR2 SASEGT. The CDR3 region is CASSALAVSYNEQFF. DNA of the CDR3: TGTGCCAGCAGCGCCCTAGCGGTCTCCTACAATGAGCAGTTCTTC.

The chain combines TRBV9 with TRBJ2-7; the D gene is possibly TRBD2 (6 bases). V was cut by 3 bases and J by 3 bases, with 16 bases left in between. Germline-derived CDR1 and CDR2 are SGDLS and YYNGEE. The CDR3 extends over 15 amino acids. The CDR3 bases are TGTGCCAGCAGCGGAGGAGGGTCGAACGTCTACGAGCAGTACTTC. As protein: CASSGGGSNVYEQYF.

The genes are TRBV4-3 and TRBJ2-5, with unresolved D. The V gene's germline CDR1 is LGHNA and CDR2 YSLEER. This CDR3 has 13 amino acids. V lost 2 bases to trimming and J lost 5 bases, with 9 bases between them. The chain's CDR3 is CASSQPPRETQYF. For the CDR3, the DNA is TGCGCCAGCAGCCAACCCCCGAGGGAGACCCAGTACTTC.

CDR3 DNA: TGTGCCAGCTCACCACCGTCTTCAGGACTAAACTACGAGCAGTACTTC. Encoded protein: CASSPPSSGLNYEQYF. V gene TRBV18 combines with J gene TRBJ2-7, with a weak D call TRBD2 (6 bases). Germline CDR1 is KGHSH and CDR2 is LQKENI. Trimming removed 0 bases from V and 3 bases from J, with 15 bases in between. The CDR3 consists of 16 residues.

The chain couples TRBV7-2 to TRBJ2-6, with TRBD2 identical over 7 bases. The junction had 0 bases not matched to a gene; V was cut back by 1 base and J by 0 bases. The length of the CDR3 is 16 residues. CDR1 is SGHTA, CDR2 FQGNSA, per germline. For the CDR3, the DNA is TGTGCCAGCAGCTTAGGGGGGGGCTCTGGGGCCAACGTCCTGACTTTC. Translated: CASSLGGGSGANVLTF.

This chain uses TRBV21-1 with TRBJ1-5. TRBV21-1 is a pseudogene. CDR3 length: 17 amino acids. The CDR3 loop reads CASSKTGTADSNQPQHF. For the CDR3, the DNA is TGTGCCAGCAGCAAAACGGGAACAGCCGATAGCAATCAGCCCCAGCATTTT.

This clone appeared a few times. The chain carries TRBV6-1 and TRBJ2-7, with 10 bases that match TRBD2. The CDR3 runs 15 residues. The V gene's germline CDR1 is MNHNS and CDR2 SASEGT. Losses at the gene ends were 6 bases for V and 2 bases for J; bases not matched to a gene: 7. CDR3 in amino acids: CASRASGGLAYEQYF. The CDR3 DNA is TGTGCCAGCAGAGCTAGCGGGGGCCTGGCCTACGAGCAGTACTTC.

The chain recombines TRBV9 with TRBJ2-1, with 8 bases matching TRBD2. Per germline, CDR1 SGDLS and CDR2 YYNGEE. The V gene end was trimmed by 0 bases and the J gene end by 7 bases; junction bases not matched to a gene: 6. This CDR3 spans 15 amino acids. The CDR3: CASSVELAVNNEQFF. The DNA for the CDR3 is TGTGCCAGCAGCGTAGAACTAGCGGTCAATAATGAGCAGTTCTTC.